A single sample gave rise to the 11 T cell receptor beta chains below, sequenced in a study of identical twins. TCRdb used MiXCR to reprocess the 5' RACE reads, holding one entry per CDR3 protein. This sample has roughly 290,000 distinct CDR3 sequences, with roughly 10% found just once. The sample was also reused in another study, on yellow fever vaccine responses in identical twins.

The sequenced sample was CD8+ T cells sorted from blood. These receptors came from a woman between 18 and 29 years old in good health.

The chain uses TRBV20-1 and TRBJ2-1; D is unclear. The CDR3 spans 14 residues. V lost 0 bases and J lost 3, with 9 bases in between. Germline CDR1 is DFQATT and CDR2 is SNEGSKA (reference sequence). The CDR3 region has the DNA TGCAGTGCTAGAGACCGGTTCCACTACAATGAGCAGTTCTTC. Translating it yields CSARDRFHYNEQFF.

This clonotype appeared a few times. V gene TRBV7-2 combines with J gene TRBJ2-1, with D possibly matching TRBD2 (6 bases). V lost 5 bases and J 5 bases, leaving 16 bases between the germline ends. Germline V gene sequence: CDR1 SGHTA, CDR2 FQGNSA. The CDR3 spans 15 residues. CDR3 DNA sequence: TGTGCCAGCAGCACCCCGATAGCGGCTAACAATGAGCAGTTCTTC. This encodes CASSTPIAANNEQFF.

The chain joins TRBV28 to TRBJ1-6; D unclear. CDR1 MDHEN and CDR2 SYDVKM come from the germline V gene. The V end was cut by 6 bases, the J end by 0 bases, with 15 bases between. The CDR3 sequence is 17 residues long. The CDR3 loop is CASSSRGMGSYNSPLHF. In nucleotides, the CDR3 is TGTGCCAGCAGCTCTCGTGGAATGGGCTCCTATAATTCACCCCTCCACTTT.

This clonotype has a handful of counts. CDR3: CAISGGRVYNEQFF. The CDR3, as DNA: TGTGCCATCAGTGGCGGGAGGGTCTACAATGAGCAGTTCTTC. V and J are TRBV10-3 and TRBJ2-1, with 9 bases fitting TRBD2. V lost 4 bases and J lost 3; bases outside the gene matches: 1. This CDR3 comprises 14 residues. Germline V gene sequence: CDR1 ENHRY, CDR2 SYGVKD.

This clonotype was seen a handful of times. V gene TRBV19 combines with J gene TRBJ2-7; 8 bases align to TRBD2. This CDR3 is 13 amino acids long. The V segment lost 5 bases and the J segment 5 bases; nucleotides outside the gene matches: 5. Germline CDR1 is LNHDA and CDR2 is SQIVND (reference sequence). CDR3 protein: CASSPGLANEQYF. The CDR3, as DNA: TGTGCCAGTAGTCCCGGACTAGCCAACGAGCAGTACTTC.

This clonotype was found many times. The V and J genes are TRBV4-2 and TRBJ2-1, with D uncertain. The CDR3 contains 13 residues. The V gene's germline CDR1 is LGHNA and CDR2 YNFKEQ. Trimming stripped 1 base from V and 9 bases from J, with 10 bases between. The CDR3 DNA reads as TGTGCCAGCAGCCAAGTTGGGATGGGTGAGCAGTTCTTC. Translated, it gives CASSQVGMGEQFF.

The chain joins TRBV10-1 to TRBJ1-1, with D unresolved. This CDR3 contains 16 residues. Germline assignment: CDR1 WNHNN and CDR2 SYGVQD (reference sequence). Trimming took off 2 bases at V and 3 bases at J, with 16 bases between the two ends. DNA for the CDR3: TGCGCCAGCAGTGAGCTCTTATGGAGACTGGACACTGAAGCTTTCTTT. It codes for CASSELLWRLDTEAFF.

The rearrangement joins TRBV5-6 to TRBJ2-1; D may match TRBD1 or TRBD2 (5 bases each). This CDR3 has 16 amino acids. Germline CDR1 is SGHDT and CDR2 is YYEEEE. V lost 2 bases and J 7 bases, leaving 19 bases between the germline ends. The CDR3 protein is CASSFRPGLGKNEQFF. CDR3 sequence (DNA): TGTGCCAGCAGCTTCCGCCCGGGGCTTGGTAAAAATGAGCAGTTCTTC.

The table lists this clonotype with a few counts. V gene TRBV20-1 combines with J gene TRBJ2-7, with 9 bases fitting TRBD1. This CDR3 contains 16 residues. The V and J ends lost 0 bases and 0 bases, in that order; junction bases with no gene match: 6. Germline CDR1 is DFQATT and CDR2 is SNEGSKA (reference sequence). The CDR3 region has the DNA TGCAGTGCTAGAGATACTCGGACAGGGGACTCCTACGAGCAGTACTTC. It codes for CSARDTRTGDSYEQYF.

The gene calls are TRBV11-1 and TRBJ2-7; 9 bases are shared with TRBD1. The CDR3 is 19 residues long. J gave up 5 bases and V 4 bases, and 21 bases lay outside the gene matches. Germline CDR1 and CDR2: SGHAT and FQDESV (reference sequence). The CDR3 spells CASSSPPRTGVSGRDEQYF. The DNA of the CDR3 is TGTGCCAGCAGCTCCCCCCCCCGGACAGGGGTCTCCGGTAGGGACGAGCAGTACTTC. Complete variable domain (other parts from reference TRBV11-1 and TRBJ2-7): EAEVAQSPRYKITEKSQAVAFWCDPISGHATLYWYRQILGQGPELLVQFQDESVVDDSQLPKDRFSAERLKGVDSTLKIQPAELGDSAMYLCASSSPPRTGVSGRDEQYFGPGTRLTVT.

This clonotype was recorded at least ten times. This rearrangement joins TRBV20-1 to TRBJ2-1; 8 nucleotides match TRBD2. Trimming at V came to 4 bases and at J to 0 bases, leaving 5 bases not matched to a gene. The V gene's germline CDR1 is DFQATT and CDR2 SNEGSKA (reference sequence). The CDR3 spans 15 residues. Written as DNA, the CDR3 is TGCAGTGCTATAATTCGGGAGGGCTCCTACAATGAGCAGTTCTTC. Residues: CSAIIREGSYNEQFF.